Detailed here is one TCR beta chain. This clonotype was seen ten or more times. Its binding antigen is unknown. There are no base qualities to consult, and no much larger clone falls within one base. V and J are truncated by 5 bases and 11 bases respectively, leaving an intervening sequence of 14 bases. From cysteine to phenylalanine, the CDR3 is 12 amino acids long. Just the 36-base CDR3 DNA is kept, in frame starting at base 1. CDR1 and CDR2 (SGHNT, YENEEA) derive from the germline V gene. Every donor in the study was a healthy Caucasian. The twin cohort consisted of three pairs of female monozygotic twins, all aged roughly 18 to 29 years. RNA for TCR libraries was isolated from peripheral blood mononuclear cells. The record originates from a study of identical twins (TCRdb year 2016). Notes on the research overall: To test whether fetal clonotypes persist, the study used deep sequencing on TCR alpha and beta repertoires from monozygotic twins, unrelated adults of various ages, and cord blood. To rule out contamination, the twin experiments were replicated at different times with different library preparation protocols.

The investigation overall reported the following: Invariant T cells such as MAIT and iNKT could partly confound zero-insertion analyses, though diverse VJ usage argued against this for most clonotypes. A weaker excess of twin sharing was found in beta out-of-frame sequences because the signal-to-noise ratio was lowered by fewer shared sequences. Out-of-frame TCR alpha sequences shared between twins showed an excess of low generation-probability sequences compared with coincidental sharing between unrelated individuals. Recombination models systematically underestimated out-of-frame TCR alpha sharing in monozygotic twins but agreed with sharing between unrelated individuals. Fewer insertions were carried by abundant cord blood beta clonotypes; a weaker similar trend was observed in young adult naive repertoires, while no such trend was observed in memory repertoires. Because the same donors could not be followed over many years, conclusions were based on cross-sectional statistical analysis.

The library was generated by 5' RACE. TCRdb lists the instrument as Illumina HiSeq 2000. Template switching introduced a universal primer binding site; the final cDNA contained a unique molecular identifier, enabling accurate counting of TCR cDNA molecules. Specific primers in the conserved constant-segment region were used to synthesize first-strand cDNA for TCR alpha and beta chains. To control for contamination, every cDNA library carried two barcodes: a SMART-Mk sample barcode plus Illumina barcodes. TruSeq adapter sequences and Illumina sample barcodes were added in two successive PCR steps. TCR alpha and beta cDNA libraries were sequenced on the Illumina HiSeq platform with custom primers. Processing in the source paper ran as follows. Raw reads were processed with MiGEC to extract unique molecular identifiers, and MiXCR was used to determine CDR3 positions. Recombination models were inferred per individual with the repgenHMM and IGoR tools using an EM algorithm. The tcR package in R was used for shared clonotype analysis, with sharing normalized by the product of cloneset sizes. Out-of-frame nonproductive sequences were analyzed to study raw recombination free of thymic and clonal selection effects. The raw public data were reprocessed by TCRdb itself: fastp quality trimming at Q25, MiXCR clonotype calling, in-frame beta chains only. Each entry merges the rows of one CDR3 protein and shows their most common DNA and genes. These V and J calls rely on TCRdb rather than the paper's analysis. The table for this sample lists roughly 700,000 distinct CDR3 sequences; around 8.6% of them were counted only once. Clones ranked in the top ten supply approximately 0.89% of the sample.

The same sample was also used in a study of yellow fever vaccine responses in identical twins. That second report states: According to the authors, the vaccine-induced T cell response in identical twins seemed to be partly convergent and partly specific to each individual. The study precisely tracked vaccine-responding T cell clones in identical twins.

The source material was PBMCs. The receptor was isolated from a woman aged 18 to 35 in good health. The V gene is TRBV11-3 and the J gene is TRBJ2-3, with the D gene call left open. The CDR3 region has the sequence CASSLATGMQYF. The sequence in DNA is TGTGCCAGCAGCCTGGCCACGGGTATGCAGTATTTT.